A selection of T cell receptor beta chains follows, all from one sample in a study of cytomegalovirus exposure and HLA in healthy donors. Only in-frame clones appear in the TCRdb table, and some are missing; sequencing was by immunoSEQ multiplex PCR. In the table there are approximately 140,000 clones, over 65% of which are singletons. Sequenced: PBMCs. The receptors were sampled from a male donor in good health and CMV-seronegative. Both conserved end residues are part of each CDR3. D genes are given only for firm matches. A clone size is listed for some rows: how often the clone was seen (once, few, many), or a class if it is expanded.

TRBD2	TRBJ2-1	TRBV11-2	NA	TGTGCCAGCGTAAGCGGGGCACCGGAGCAGTTCTTC	CASVSGAPEQFF
TRBD2	TRBJ2-1	TRBV6-1	NA	TGTGCCAGCAGTGACCGAGGTGGACTAGCGGGAGGCGAGCAGTTCTTC	CASSDRGGLAGGEQFF
TRBD2	TRBJ2-5	TRBV7-9	NA	TGTGCCAGCAGCTATAGCGGGGGGCTTCAAGAGACCCAGTACTTC	CASSYSGGLQETQYF
TRBD2	TRBJ2-5	TRBV7-2	once	TGTGCCAGCAGCCGAACTAGCGGGGGGCTGGAGCAGTACTTC	CASSRTSGGLEQYF
NA	TRBJ2-1	TRBV2	NA	TGTGCCAGCAGCCAGGAACAAAGTAATGAGCAGTTCTTC	CASSQEQSNEQFF
TRBD1	TRBJ2-7	TRBV30	NA	TGTGCCGAAGGCGGGACAGGTTCCTACGAGCAGTACTTC	CAEGGTGSYEQYF
TRBD2	TRBJ2-7	TRBV2	NA	TGTGCCAGCAGCGGGACTAGCGGGATAATCTCCTACGAGCAGTACTTC	CASSGTSGIISYEQYF
TRBD1	TRBJ1-2	TRBV5-5	NA	TGTGCCAGCAGCGTAGGGACAGAGTATGGCTACACCTTC	CASSVGTEYGYTF
NA	TRBJ2-3	TRBV7-2	NA	TGTGCCAGCAGCTCAGGTAGCACAGATACGCAGTATTTT	CASSSGSTDTQYF
NA	TRBJ2-5	TRBV7-3	NA	TGTGCCAGCAGCTTACGCAGGGAAGAGACCCAGTACTTC	CASSLRREETQYF
TRBD2	TRBJ2-5	TRBV7-6	NA	TGTGCCAGCACTCCGGGACTAGCAAAAGAGACCCAGTACTTC	CASTPGLAKETQYF
NA	TRBJ1-2	TRBV29-1	NA	TGCAGCGTTTCGGACAGCCCCCCTAGAGGGTACACCTTC	CSVSDSPPRGYTF
TRBD2	TRBJ2-1	TRBV7-6	NA	TGTGCCAGCAGCTTACATGGGACTAGCGGGATTGAGGTAGGCGGAGAGCAGTTCTTC	CASSLHGTSGIEVGGEQFF
NA	TRBJ2-5	TRBV6-5	NA	TGTGCCAGCAGTTACTCGGCAGAAGAGACCCAGTACTTC	CASSYSAEETQYF
TRBD1	TRBJ1-2	TRBV5-5	NA	TGTGCCAGCAGCGCGGGACAGGGTAACTATGGCTACACCTTC	CASSAGQGNYGYTF
NA	TRBJ1-5	TRBV19	NA	TGTGCCAGTAGTATAGACGTTAGCCAGCCCCAGCATTTT	CASSIDVSQPQHF
NA	TRBJ1-4	TRBV7-8	NA	TGTGCCAGCAGCCCCACTCCTTCCACGGCAGGGGAAAAACTGTTTTTT	CASSPTPSTAGEKLFF